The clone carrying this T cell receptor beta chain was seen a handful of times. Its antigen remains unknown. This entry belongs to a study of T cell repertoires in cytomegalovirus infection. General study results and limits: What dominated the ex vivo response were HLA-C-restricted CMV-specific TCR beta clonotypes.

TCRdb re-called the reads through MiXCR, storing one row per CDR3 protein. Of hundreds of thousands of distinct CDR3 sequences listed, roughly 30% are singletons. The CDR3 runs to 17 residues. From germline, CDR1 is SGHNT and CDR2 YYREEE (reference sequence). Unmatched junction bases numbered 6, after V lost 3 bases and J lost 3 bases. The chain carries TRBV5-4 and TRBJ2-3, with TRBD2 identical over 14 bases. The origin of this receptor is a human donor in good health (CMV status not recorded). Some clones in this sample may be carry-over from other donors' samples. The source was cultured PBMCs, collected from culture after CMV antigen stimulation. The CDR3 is CASSSGLAGVRTDTQYF. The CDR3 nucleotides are TGTGCCAGCAGCTCGGGACTAGCGGGAGTAAGGACAGATACGCAGTATTTT.